The T cell receptor (beta chain) described here comes from a study of control samples from healthy donors and cancer patients. This CDR3 contains 14 residues. After removal of 7 bases from V and 3 bases from J, the junction contained 7 bases not matched to a gene. CDR1 and CDR2 from the germline V gene are SGHTA and FQGNSA. Measured with immunoSEQ multiplex PCR; TCRdb has only the in-frame clones, and not every one. The sample has roughly 130,000 clones, more than 85% seen once. This TCR was recovered from a woman aged 30 to 39 in good health. The chain uses TRBV7-2 and TRBJ1-2; 8 bases map to TRBD1. The specimen sequenced was blood. The CDR3 loop is CASTIPGQDYGYTF. Here the CDR3 DNA reads TGTGCCAGCACGATACCGGGACAGGACTATGGCTACACCTTC.